This TCR beta chain was documented in a study of vaccination and CD4 T cells after COVID-19. The CDR3 length is 18 residues. The V and J ends lost 1 base and 8 bases, in that order; junction bases with no gene match: 17. Germline CDR1 reads SEHNR; CDR2 reads FQNEAQ (reference sequence). Points on this clonotype: Its antigen remains unknown.

Sequencing of cultured CD4+ T cell DNA used the Oncomine TCR Beta short-read assay. TCRdb used MiXCR to reprocess the PCR reads, holding one entry per CDR3 protein. This table holds over 25,000 distinct CDR3 sequences, less than 80% found once. Treatment of the sample: roughly 11-day PBMC culture with coronavirus spike peptide pools or control peptides (ViraFEST assay). Once peptide pools had expanded antigen-specific T cells, ViraFEST sequenced TCRs. The sequence derives from a human donor who received a COVID-19 vaccine. This specimen consisted of CD4+ T cells from blood, cultured in vitro, obtained after SARS-CoV-2 vaccination. The rearrangement links TRBV7-9 to TRBJ1-2, with TRBD1 matching over 9 bases. CDR3 coding DNA: TGTGCCAGCAGCTTAGGAACCCCGGGACAGGGCCCTTCGTTCGGCTACACCTTC. Protein product: CASSLGTPGQGPSFGYTF.